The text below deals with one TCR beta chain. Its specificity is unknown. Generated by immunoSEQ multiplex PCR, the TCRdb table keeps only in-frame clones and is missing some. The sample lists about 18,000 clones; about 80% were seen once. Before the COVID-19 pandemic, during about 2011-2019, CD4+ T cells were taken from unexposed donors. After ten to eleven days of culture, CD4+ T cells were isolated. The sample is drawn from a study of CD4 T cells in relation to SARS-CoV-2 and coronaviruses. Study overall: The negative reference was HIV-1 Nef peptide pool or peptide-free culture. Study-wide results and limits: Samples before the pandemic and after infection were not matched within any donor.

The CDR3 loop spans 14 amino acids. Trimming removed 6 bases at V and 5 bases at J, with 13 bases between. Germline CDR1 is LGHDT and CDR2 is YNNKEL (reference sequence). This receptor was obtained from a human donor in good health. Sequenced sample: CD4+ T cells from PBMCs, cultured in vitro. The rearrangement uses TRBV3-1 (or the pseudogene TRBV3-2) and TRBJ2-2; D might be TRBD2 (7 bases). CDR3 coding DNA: TGTGCCAGCAGAGTCGGGGGGCTTACCGGGGAGCTGTTTTTT. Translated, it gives CASRVGGLTGELFF.